One TCR beta chain is described in this entry. This sample is drawn from a study of blood T cell repertoires in COVID-19. Overall study: The samples span acute and convalescent COVID-19 from the United States, Italy and Spain.

In the original analysis: It was from reference gene primer amplification that nucleated cell counts were estimated. TCRdb keeps only in-frame clones here, not all; method: immunoSEQ multiplex PCR. D and trimming come from the DNA, and the V and J calls and clone size come from that table. The sample lists 160,000 or so clones; roughly nine tenths were seen once. The sample comprised peripheral blood. The clonotype originates from a woman in her 70s with acute or convalescent COVID-19.

Written as DNA, the CDR3 is TGTGCCAGCGGACAGTATCGGGACAGCTATTCACCCCTCCACTTT. Its protein is CASGQYRDSYSPLHF. The chain recombines TRBV27 with TRBJ1-6; TRBD1 matches at 7 bases. This CDR3 spans 15 amino acids. J was trimmed by 8 bases and V by 8 bases; bases with no gene match: 12. Germline V gene lookup returns CDR1 MNHEY and CDR2 SMNVEV (reference sequence).